The present T cell receptor (beta chain) was sequenced within a study of T cells in Graves' hyperthyroidism and ophthalmopathy. General study results and limits: Most thyroid clonotypes with frequency above 0.001 were detected in blood.

About this clonotype: Its cognate antigen is unknown.

RNA transcripts gave rise to amplified TCR beta CDR3 regions. First-round RT-PCR of the TCR CDR3 relied on the HTBI primer set. MiXCR was run by TCRdb on the multiplex PCR reads, yielding one entry per CDR3 protein. Of some 400,000 distinct CDR3 sequences listed, about 13% were seen once; the top ten hold about a fifth. Germline assignment: CDR1 SGHNT and CDR2 YENEEA. This CDR3 is built from 15 residues. V shed 5 bases and J 3 bases; nucleotides not matched to a gene: 9. This chain links TRBV11-3 with TRBJ2-7; 8 bases line up with TRBD1. This receptor was taken from a man aged 25 to 40 with Graves' hyperthyroidism that later progressed to Graves' ophthalmopathy. Sequenced input: blood. The CDR3 spells CASSTGTGQYYEQYF. The CDR3, as DNA: TGTGCCAGCAGCACCGGGACAGGACAATACTACGAGCAGTACTTC.